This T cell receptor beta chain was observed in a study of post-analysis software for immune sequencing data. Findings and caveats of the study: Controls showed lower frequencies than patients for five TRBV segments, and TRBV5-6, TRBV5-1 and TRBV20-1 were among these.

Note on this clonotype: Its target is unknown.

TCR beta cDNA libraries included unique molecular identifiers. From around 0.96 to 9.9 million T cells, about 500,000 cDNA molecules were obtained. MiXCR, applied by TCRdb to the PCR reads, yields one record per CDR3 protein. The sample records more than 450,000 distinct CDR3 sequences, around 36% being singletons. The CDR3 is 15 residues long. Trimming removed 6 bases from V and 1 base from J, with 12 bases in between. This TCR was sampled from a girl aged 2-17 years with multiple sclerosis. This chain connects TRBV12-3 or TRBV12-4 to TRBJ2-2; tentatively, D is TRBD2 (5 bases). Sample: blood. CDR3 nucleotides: TGTGCCAGCAGCCCTGACGGGAAGAACACCGGGGAGCTGTTTTTT. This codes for CASSPDGKNTGELFF.